The source of this T cell receptor beta chain is a study of T cells after yellow fever vaccination. Overall study context: It was SMART-Seq v4 Ultra Low Input that prepared the fractions with low cell numbers. General observations from the study: Sorted repertoires could include abundant contaminating clonotypes from bulk cells. Post-booster samples contained most primary-vaccination clones (nearly 98% CD4, 88% CD8).

Generation of TCR cDNA used 5'RACE template switching (which added a universal primer site and UMIs). TCRdb re-analysed the 5' RACE reads in MiXCR, keeping a single row per CDR3 protein. This sample has a few hundred thousand distinct CDR3 sequences; 6.5% to 8.5% occur once, and the top ten carry 0.85%. This clonotype was detected many times. Its specificity is not known. V was pared by 5 bases and J by 6 bases, with 4 bases of the junction left unmatched. The CDR3 consists of 13 residues. Per germline, CDR1 MNHEY and CDR2 SVGEGT. This chain links TRBV6-2 or TRBV6-3 with TRBJ2-7; 10 bases align to TRBD2. The source material was CD4+ T cells sorted from PBMCs, sampled 15 days after the yellow fever booster vaccination. The sequence was obtained from a man younger than 45 who received the YFV17D yellow fever vaccine. The CDR3 nucleotides are TGTGCCAGCAGTCTACGACTAGCGGGCGAGCAGTACTTC. It is translated as CASSLRLAGEQYF.